The sequence of this T cell receptor (beta chain) was determined in a study of OX40 agonist ivuxolimab in advanced cancers. General notes on the study: Ivuxolimab was an agonistic, fully human IgG2 monoclonal antibody directed against OX40 (CD134), a costimulatory receptor. Intravenous ivuxolimab was administered to patients every 2 weeks at six dose levels: 0.01, 0.1, 0.3, 1.5, 3 and 10 mg/kg. Of the roughly 51 patients in dose escalation, around 19 had hepatocellular carcinoma, some 15 had melanoma, 9 had renal cell carcinoma and 9 had head and neck cancer. Partial responses occurred in three dose-escalation patients, of whom one had hepatocellular carcinoma and two had cutaneous melanoma. The paper reports the monotherapy dose-escalation portion (N = 52 patients) of the phase I ivuxolimab trial. A male proportion of 70% to 90% and a mean age of approximately 61 years, ranging from roughly 23 to 85, were recorded for the dose-escalation cohort. Patients were allowed to have had prior anti-PD-1, anti-PD-L1 or anti-CTLA-4 therapy, and approximately 43% of the dose-escalation patients had previously received checkpoint inhibitors. The purpose of peripheral TCRbeta sequencing was to test whether ivuxolimab changed TCR sequence diversity and led to clonal T-cell expansion. On the study overall, not on this receptor specifically: Partial responders in the 0.1-3.0 mg/kg groups had among the lowest normalized peripheral clonal expansion, especially among CD8+ T cells. Clonal expansion of both CD4+ and CD8+ blood T cells was observed from baseline to week 6 at doses 0.1 to 3.0 mg/kg. Antigen specificity was not determined for the clonally expanded peripheral T cells. After ivuxolimab, more expanded clones were found on average in CD8+ T cells than in CD4+ T cells. Low levels of normalized T-cell clonal expansion were also seen in some patients who did not respond.

The trial excluded patients who had a history of autoimmune disease or were on systemic immunosuppression. Peripheral blood for TCR sequencing was collected from all dose cohorts at baseline, on cycle 4 day 1, and on cycle 7 day 1. Samples came from an open-label, multicenter, first-in-human phase I dose-escalation trial of ivuxolimab. Adults with locally advanced or metastatic head and neck squamous cell, hepatocellular, melanoma or renal cell carcinoma were enrolled in the trial. CD4+ and CD8+ T cells were sorted separately from peripheral blood before TCR sequencing. Concerning this clone: It lacks a known antigen. Base quality data are lacking; no much larger clone is found one base away.

Trimming takes 7 bases from V and 2 bases from J, and the germline ends sit 8 bases apart. From a lookup of the germline V gene, CDR1 and CDR2 are SNHLY and FYNNEI. The CDR3 goes from the cysteine to the phenylalanine over 12 residues. Of all the DNA, just the CDR3 is kept, 36 bases in frame from base 1. Genomic DNA was isolated from the sorted cells so that the TCRbeta CDR3 region could be sequenced. TCRbeta CDR3 regions were sequenced using the immunoSEQ Assay. This is the immuneACCESS table as TCRdb keeps it, with only in-frame sequences that have V and J called. A part of the clones is gone; compared with another copy, unresolved V genes explain less than half, and the rest is unexplained. The sample contains 55,000 to 60,000 clones, 80% to 90% of them found a single time. The top ten clonotypes cover 0.75% to 0.8% of the sample.

This sample comprised CD4+ or CD8+ T cells sorted from blood, obtained in a trial of the OX40 agonist ivuxolimab. The clonotype comes from an adult with an advanced solid tumor such as melanoma, head and neck, liver or kidney cancer. This chain joins TRBV2 to TRBJ1-2; the D gene cannot be named for sure. The CDR3 sequence is CASTGRNYGYTF. The nucleotide sequence reads TGTGCCAGCACCGGCAGGAACTATGGCTACACCTTC. Joined to the reference TRBV2 and TRBJ1-2 proteins, this CDR3 gives the full variable domain: EPEVTQTPSHQVTQMGQEVILRCVPISNHLYFYWYRQILGQKVEFLVSFYNNEISEKSEIFDDQFSVERPDGSNFTLKIRSTKLEDSAMYFCASTGRNYGYTFGSGTRLTVV.